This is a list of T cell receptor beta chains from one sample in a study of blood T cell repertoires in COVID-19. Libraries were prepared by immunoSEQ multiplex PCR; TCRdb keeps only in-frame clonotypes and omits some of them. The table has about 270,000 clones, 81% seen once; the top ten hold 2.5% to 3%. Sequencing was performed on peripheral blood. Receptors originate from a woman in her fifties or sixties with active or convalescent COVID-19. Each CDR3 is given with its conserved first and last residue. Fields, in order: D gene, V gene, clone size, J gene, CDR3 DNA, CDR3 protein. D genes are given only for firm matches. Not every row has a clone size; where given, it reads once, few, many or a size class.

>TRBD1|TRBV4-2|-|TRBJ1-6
TGTGCCAGCAGCCTGGACAGGGGTAATTCACCCCTCCACTTT
CASSLDRGNSPLHF
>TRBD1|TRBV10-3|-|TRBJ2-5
TGTGCCATCAGTGACCGCACAGGGGCCGAAGTGGCCCAGTACTTC
CAISDRTGAEVAQYF
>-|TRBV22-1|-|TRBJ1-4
TGTCCTGGGAGCGCACGTTCCTTCAGATTGCCCTCAACTAATGAAAAACTGTTTTTT
CPGSARSFRLPSTNEKLFF
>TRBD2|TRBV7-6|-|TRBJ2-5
TGTGCCAGCAGCTCCAGTTTTACTAGCGGGGGGTGGGGAGAGACCCAGTACTTC
CASSSSFTSGGWGETQYF
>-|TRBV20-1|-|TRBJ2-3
TGCAGTGCTAGAGTTCGAAGAGGGCAGTATTTT
CSARVRRGQYF
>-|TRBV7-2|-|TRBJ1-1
TGTGCCAGCAGCGTCTCCCAGAATTCGAACACTGAAGCTTTCTTT
CASSVSQNSNTEAFF
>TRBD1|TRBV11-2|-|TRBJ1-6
TGTGCCAGCAGTTCCAGGGACAGGGGACGGAATTCACCCCTCCACTTT
CASSSRDRGRNSPLHF
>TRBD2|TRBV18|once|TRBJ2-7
TGTGCCAGCTCACCACCTTTGCGGGGGGGTGGAGAGCAGTACTTC
CASSPPLRGGGEQYF
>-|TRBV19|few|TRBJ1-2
TGTGCCAGTAGTATCCCGGGAGCCAACTATGGCTACACCTTC
CASSIPGANYGYTF
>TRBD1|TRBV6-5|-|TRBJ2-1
TGTGCCAGCAGTTACAGGGGGCAGGGGAATGAGCAGTTCTTC
CASSYRGQGNEQFF
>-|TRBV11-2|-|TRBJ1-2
TGTGCCAGCAGCTTAGATCTAAACAGGGCATATGGCTACACCTTC
CASSLDLNRAYGYTF
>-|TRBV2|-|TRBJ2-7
TGTGCCAGCAAAAGGGGATCCTACGAGCAGTACTTC
CASKRGSYEQYF
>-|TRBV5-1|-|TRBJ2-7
TGCGCCAGCAGCTTGGCCGCGTTACCCCACGAGCAGTACTTC
CASSLAALPHEQYF
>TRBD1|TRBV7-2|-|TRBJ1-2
TGTGCCAGCAGCTTCCCCCCCGGGACAGGGGGCGATGGCTACACCTTC
CASSFPPGTGGDGYTF
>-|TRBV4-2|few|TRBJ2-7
TGTGCCAGCAGTGTAGCGACTAGAAACGAGCAGTACTTC
CASSVATRNEQYF
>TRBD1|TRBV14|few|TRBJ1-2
TGTGCCAGCAGCCCGGGACAGGCGCCAACTAACTATGGCTACACCTTC
CASSPGQAPTNYGYTF
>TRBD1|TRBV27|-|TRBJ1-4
TGTGCCAGCAGTCCTACAGGGGGCCTTAATGAAAAACTGTTTTTT
CASSPTGGLNEKLFF
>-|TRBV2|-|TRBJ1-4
TGTGCCAGCAGTGGACGTGGACAGAGAAATGAAAAACTGTTTTTT
CASSGRGQRNEKLFF
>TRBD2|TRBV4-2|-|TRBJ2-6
TGTGCCAGCAGCCGAAGGACTAGCGGGGGGCCCTCTGGGGCCAACGTCCTGACTTTC
CASSRRTSGGPSGANVLTF
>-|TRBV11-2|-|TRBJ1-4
TGTGCCAGCAGCTTAGATACCGGGTATACTAATGAAAAACTGTTTTTT
CASSLDTGYTNEKLFF
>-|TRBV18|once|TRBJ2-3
TGTGCCAGCTCACCAGGCGTGGCAGGGCCGGATACGCAGTATTTT
CASSPGVAGPDTQYF
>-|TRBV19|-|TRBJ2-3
TGTGCCAGTAGTAGGATACTCGGTGGGGGGAGCACAGATACGCAGTATTTT
CASSRILGGGSTDTQYF
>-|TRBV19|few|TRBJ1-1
TGTGCCAGTAGTATAACGAGGGGGTTGGGGAACACTGAAGCTTTCTTT
CASSITRGLGNTEAFF
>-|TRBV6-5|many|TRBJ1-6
TGTGCCAGCAGCAGGGGTTATAATTCACCCCTCCACTTT
CASSRGYNSPLHF
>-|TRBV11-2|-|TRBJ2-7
TGTGCCAGCAGCTTAGCGGGTCCGAGGGACGAGCAGTACTTC
CASSLAGPRDEQYF
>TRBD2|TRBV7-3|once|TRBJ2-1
TGTGCCAGCAGCTCTGGGCGGGGGGGCCGTACTCGTAGGCATGAGCAGTTCTTC
CASSSGRGGRTRRHEQFF
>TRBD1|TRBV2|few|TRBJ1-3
TGTGCCAGCAGTACCGACAGGGTAACGGCTGGAAACACCATATATTTT
CASSTDRVTAGNTIYF
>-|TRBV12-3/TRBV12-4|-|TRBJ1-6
TGTGCCAGCAGAGGACATTGGAATTCACCCCTCCACTTT
CASRGHWNSPLHF
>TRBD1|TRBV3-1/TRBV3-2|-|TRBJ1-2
TGTGCCAGCAGTTGGGACAGGGGCTACACCTTC
CASSWDRGYTF
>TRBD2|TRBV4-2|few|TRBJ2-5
TGTGCCAGCAGCCAAGTCGTTAGCGGGGGGGTACAAGAGACCCAGTACTTC
CASSQVVSGGVQETQYF
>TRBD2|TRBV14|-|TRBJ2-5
TGTGCCAGCAGCCTAATTTTAACTAGCGGCCAAGAGACCCAGTACTTC
CASSLILTSGQETQYF
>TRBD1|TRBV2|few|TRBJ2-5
TGTGCCAGCAGTTACAGGGGCTTTCAAGAGACCCAGTACTTC
CASSYRGFQETQYF
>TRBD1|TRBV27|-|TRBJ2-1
TGTGCCAGCAGTTCCGCAGGGGGCAATGAGCAGTTCTTC
CASSSAGGNEQFF
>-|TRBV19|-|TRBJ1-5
TGTGCCAGTAGTACCGGCCTGCCGAGCGGTCAGCCCCAGCATTTT
CASSTGLPSGQPQHF
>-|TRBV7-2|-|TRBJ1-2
TGTGCCAGCAGCTTACTCGGGCCCAGGGACTATGGCTACACCTTC
CASSLLGPRDYGYTF
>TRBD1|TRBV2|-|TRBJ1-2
TGTGCCAGCAGGGGACAGGAGGTTAACTATGGCTACACCTTC
CASRGQEVNYGYTF
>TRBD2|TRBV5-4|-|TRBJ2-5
TGTGCCAGCAGCCTAGCGGGGCGATATCAAGAGACCCAGTACTTC
CASSLAGRYQETQYF
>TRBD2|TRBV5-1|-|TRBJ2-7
TGCGCCAGCAGCTTGCAGATAGCGGGGGGAAAGGTCGAGCAGTACTTC
CASSLQIAGGKVEQYF
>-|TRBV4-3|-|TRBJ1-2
TGCGCCAGCAGCCAAGTTGAAGACAGAAGCACAACTTACTATGGCTACACCTTC
CASSQVEDRSTTYYGYTF
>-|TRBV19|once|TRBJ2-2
TGTGCCAGTAGTATAGTAGGAGGGGCAGTCTATAACACCGGGGAGCTGTTTTTT
CASSIVGGAVYNTGELFF
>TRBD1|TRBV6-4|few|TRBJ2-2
TGTGCCAGCAGTGGGGACAGGAACACCGGGGAGCTGTTTTTT
CASSGDRNTGELFF
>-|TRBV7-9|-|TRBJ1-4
TGTGCCAGCAGCTCCTGGGGCAGGGTTGAAAAACTGTTTTTT
CASSSWGRVEKLFF
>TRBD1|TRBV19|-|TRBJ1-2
TGTGCCAGCTCACAGGGGACGGTGTATGGCTACACCTTC
CASSQGTVYGYTF
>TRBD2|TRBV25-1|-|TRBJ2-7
TGTGCCAGCAGTGAAGGGACTAACTACGAGCAGTACTTC
CASSEGTNYEQYF
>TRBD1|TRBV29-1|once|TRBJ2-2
TGCAGCGTTTTAGGACAGGTTTTCACCGGGGAGCTGTTTTTT
CSVLGQVFTGELFF
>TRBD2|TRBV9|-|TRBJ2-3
TGTGCCAGCAGTATTAGCGGGGGGGCCACTGGGGATACGCAGTATTTT
CASSISGGATGDTQYF
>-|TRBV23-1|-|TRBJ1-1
TGCGCCAGCCCCCCGGTATGGGGGGGAACTGAAGCTTTCTTT
CASPPVWGGTEAFF
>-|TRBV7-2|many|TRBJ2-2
TGTGCCAGCAGCTTAGCATCGGGGACCGGGGAGCTGTTTTTT
CASSLASGTGELFF
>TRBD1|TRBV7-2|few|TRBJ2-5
TGTGCCAGCAGCCGTGGGACAGCTAGTAGGGAGACCCAGTACTTC
CASSRGTASRETQYF
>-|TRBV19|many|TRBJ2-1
TGTGCCAGTAGTACAAGCGGGTCAAGCTCCTACAATGAGCAGTTCTTC
CASSTSGSSSYNEQFF
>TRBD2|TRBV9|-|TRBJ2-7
TGTGCCAGCAGCCCCAGCGGGGGGCAACTGAGGGAGCAGTACTTC
CASSPSGGQLREQYF
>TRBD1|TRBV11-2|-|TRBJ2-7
TGTGCCAGCAGCTTGGACCGGGACAGGGGGATCTACGAGCAGTACTTC
CASSLDRDRGIYEQYF
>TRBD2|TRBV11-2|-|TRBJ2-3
TGTGCCAGCAGCTTATTGGGAGGGGTCACAGATACGCAGTATTTT
CASSLLGGVTDTQYF